One sample yielded the 10 T cell receptor beta chains listed below, sequenced in a study of tumor-infiltrating lymphocytes in primary liver carcinoma. Starting material for RNA and DNA co-extraction consisted of roughly 17-31 mg of unsorted bulk tissue. From 500 ng of total RNA, TCR beta-specific cDNA was reverse-transcribed using a constant-region primer. Each TCR beta library was derived from three nested multiplex PCR rounds that employed slightly modified ARM-PCR. Running approximately 10 cycles apiece, the first two PCR rounds relied on TRBV1-TRBV30 forward primers together with a C-beta reverse primer. A single record per CDR3 protein comes from TCRdb applying MiXCR to the multiplex PCR reads. The table records around 25,000 distinct CDR3 sequences, roughly four fifths of them present only once. Input material: liver tumor tissue from sampling region 3. The subset here: tumor region T3, left-lateral pole. These receptors were obtained from a man aged 35-49 years with primary liver carcinoma and hepatitis B virus infection.

As for this clonotype: Sequence at one end of the junction differs from germline and may be a read error. The V call is TRBV4-3, the J call TRBJ2-7, with 7 bases lining up with TRBD2. The CDR3 is made up of 16 amino acids. Germline V gene data show CDR1 as LGHNA and CDR2 as YSLEER. Here the CDR3 DNA reads TGCGCCAGCTGCCAAGAGCGGGGCCTCCTCCCTTACGAGCAGTACTTC. Translation gives CASCQERGLLPYEQYF.

As concerns this clonotype: The junction departs from the called germline gene at one end, perhaps through a read error. CDR3 nucleotide sequence: TGCAGCGTTGCTTTAGCGGGATCATTCTACGAGCAATACTTC. The encoded protein is CSVALAGSFYEQYF. The chain combines TRBV29-1 with TRBJ2-7; TRBD2 matches 8 bases. CDR1 is SQVTM, CDR2 ANQGSEA, per germline. The CDR3 runs 14 residues.

As regards this clonotype: A read error may account for a junction end that differs from germline. The chain combines TRBV2 with TRBJ2-7; TRBD1 is a possible D gene (6 bases). In germline, CDR1 is SNHLY, CDR2 FYNNEI. The CDR3 contains 15 residues. CDR3: CASSGNRAVSYEQYF. The CDR3 DNA is TGTGCTAGCAGTGGGAACAGGGCGGTCTCCTATGAGCAGTACTTC.

V and J are TRBV28 and TRBJ2-7, with TRBD2 matching over 12 bases. Germline V lookup: CDR1 MDHEN, CDR2 SYDVKM. The CDR3 has 15 amino acids. J lost 7 bases, V lost 10 bases, and 14 bases had no gene match. The CDR3 DNA sequence: TGTGCCATCAGATCCGGGACTAGCGGGTACCATGAGCAGTACTTC. Its protein product is CAIRSGTSGYHEQYF.

Worth noting for this clonotype: A much larger clone differs from this one at a single base, so this may be a read error. The gene calls are TRBV28 and TRBJ1-5; D uncertain. The CDR3 runs 16 residues. Germline assignment: CDR1 MDHEN and CDR2 SYDVKM. V gave up 2 bases and J gave up 3 bases, with 14 bases separating them. Here the CDR3 DNA reads TGTGCCAGCAGTTTAATCCAGGCCACCGACAATCAGCCCCAGCATTTT. Amino acid sequence: CASSLIQATDNQPQHF.

Worth noting for this clonotype: Relative to the germline gene, one junction end is altered; a read error may explain this. This chain joins TRBV6-5 and TRBJ2-6; 7 bases agree with TRBD2. Germline CDR1 MNHEY, CDR2 SVGAGI. The CDR3 loop spans 22 amino acids. The CDR3 nucleotides read TGTGACAGCAGTTACTCTCAACCTGTCTTGACGGGAGGCTACTCTGTGGCCAACGTCCTGACTTTC. Its protein is CDSSYSQPVLTGGYSVANVLTF.

This clonotype was recorded many times. The V call is TRBV5-1, the J call TRBJ2-1; 10 nucleotides match TRBD1. This CDR3 has 14 residues. Germline values: CDR1 SGHRS, CDR2 YFSETQ. The trim removed 0 bases at V and 8 bases at J, leaving 2 bases unmatched. CDR3 residues: CASSLGDRGYEQFF. CDR3 sequence (DNA): TGCGCCAGCAGCTTGGGGGACAGGGGATATGAGCAGTTCTTC.

Points on this clonotype: Here the CDR3 omits its conserved ending phenylalanine or tryptophan, so a read error is the likely source. The chain uses TRBV10-3 and TRBJ1-1, with 8 bases lining up with TRBD1. Germline-derived CDR1 and CDR2 are ENHRY and SYGVKD. The junction had 6 bases not matched to a gene; V was cut back by 7 bases and J by 5 bases. The CDR3 sequence is 13 residues long. The DNA for the CDR3 is TGTGCCATCAACGCCGGACAGGGAACTGAAGCTTTCCTT. Translated, it gives CAINAGQGTEAFL.

Regarding this clonotype: The germline gene is not matched at one end of the junction; a read error may be the cause. The gene calls are TRBV11-2 and TRBJ1-5; TRBD1 might be the D (6 bases). Germline CDR1 and CDR2: SGHAT and FQNNGV. The CDR3 has 13 residues. The CDR3 reads CDSRLDSGQHQHF. CDR3 in DNA: TGTGACAGCAGACTAGATAGCGGACAGCACCAGCATTTT.

V and J are TRBV6-5 and TRBJ2-7; D perhaps matches TRBD1 (6 bases). V was trimmed by 6 bases and J by 12 bases, leaving 21 bases between them. Germline-derived CDR1 and CDR2 are MNHEY and SVGAGI. This CDR3 contains 13 residues. The CDR3 sequence: CASSRTDAYGRYF. The DNA for the CDR3 is TGTGCCAGCAGCCGGACAGATGCCTACGGGCGGTACTTC.